This TCR beta chain was sequenced for a study of human T cells and chemical hapten exposure. General observations from the study: Donors in the study had alopecia, meaning their immune response may differ from healthy people's.

J gave up 3 bases and V 3 bases, and 4 bases lay outside the gene matches. Germline CDR1 and CDR2: GTSNPN and SVGIG (reference sequence). The CDR3 has 13 residues. The time point: patch test 1, 2 weeks after DPC sensitization. Treatment here: therapeutic diphenylcyclopropenone sensitization with weekly scalp DPC. In its sample, this clonotype was seen many times. Its cognate antigen is unknown. A single record per CDR3 protein comes from TCRdb applying MiXCR to the RACE reads. Here the sample spans about 60,000 distinct CDR3 sequences, around 9.3% being singletons. The TCR sequence derives from a middle-aged woman with alopecia areata. Some clones in this sample may be carry-over from other donors' samples. This chain joins TRBV30 and TRBJ2-7; 8 bases map to TRBD1. The material sequenced was whole blood, taken in connection with sensitization to the hapten diphenylcyclopropenone (DPC). The CDR3 region is CAWSPGQGYEQYF. CDR3 sequence (DNA): TGTGCCTGGAGCCCAGGACAGGGCTACGAGCAGTACTTC.